This entry concerns a single T cell receptor beta chain. Its binding antigen is unknown. No per-base quality is available; no much larger clone lies one base away. The library was obtained by the immunoSEQ multiplex PCR assay. A mixture of 60 forward primers for TCR Vbeta segments and 13 reverse primers for TCR Jbeta segments was used in the multiplex PCR. The CDR3 region of rearranged TCR beta genes was amplified from genomic DNA by a multiplex PCR assay. The amplified TCR beta libraries were sequenced on the Illumina HiSeq System as 87-base-pair reads. The authors processed their data as follows. A later analysis counted around 72 million unique TCR beta chains across the 550 to 800 repertoires, and around 9.9 million of these chains were shared by at least two donors. To remove PCR and sequencing errors, raw reads were error-corrected and collapsed into unique sequences using a nearest-neighbor algorithm that merged closely related sequences. To assign V, D and J gene segments, CDR3 sequences were aligned to IMGT reference sequences. Each retained sequence needed at least a six-nucleotide match to both a V gene segment and a J gene segment. Rearrangements were called productive when the CDR3 lacked stop codons and stayed in frame with V and J; all others were non-productive. Following IMGT convention, CDR3 was defined as the stretch from the second conserved V-encoded cysteine up to the conserved J-encoded phenylalanine. In an earlier analysis of around 540 of the donors, sequences lacking an unambiguous match to a single V gene segment were excluded. An earlier analysis of some 610 of the donors called V segments functional above 56.7% productive rearrangements and segregating when the between-donor standard deviation exceeded 5%. A statistical classification framework was developed to diagnose cytomegalovirus status using the catalog of TCR beta chain sequences. In a later analysis, V and J genes were assigned by comparing TCR nucleotide sequences against IMGT/GENE-DB human TR gene sequences. Using the TCRdist pipeline, a later analysis assigned CDR3 sequences along with most-parsimonious VDJ recombination scenarios. In a later analysis, each TCR beta chain was defined by its CDR3 amino acid sequence together with its V-gene family, and reads without a unique V-gene family were excluded. To address suspected cross-contamination and a sequencing artifact, a later analysis removed roughly 580 highly shared, low-generation-probability nucleotide sequences. In a later analysis, a clonal expansion index was calculated for each public chain from normalized within-repertoire ranks of inferred template counts. In a later analysis, generation probabilities were computed with a VDJ recombination model fitted to out-of-frame rearrangements, and the resulting probabilities were checked against IGoR. A later analysis scored TCR-TCR, TCR-HLA and TCR-CMV co-occurrence with hypergeometric tests, applying a repertoire-size bias correction to TCR pairs. False discovery rates were estimated in a later analysis by permuting HLA or CMV assignments 20 times. In a later analysis, co-occurring TCRs were grouped with DBSCAN, and TCRdist sequence similarity was added when clustering was performed within HLA-allele-positive subsets. Repertoires with fewer than 30,000 or more than 120,000 public chains were left out of co-occurrence clustering, as were a handful of repertoires with anomalous nucleotide sharing. TCRdb carries this immuneACCESS record with in-frame sequences only. Its versions omit some clonotypes, under half of them owing to an unresolved V gene in the studies checked, with the rest unexplained. V, J and clone size are taken as reported in that table, and D and trimming were inferred from the DNA itself. The sample includes approximately 76,000 clones, with 79% observed a single time. 2.5% of the sample comes from the top ten.

This sample was included in a study of cytomegalovirus exposure and HLA in healthy donors listed by TCRdb under 2017. As for the study more broadly: In an earlier analysis of 587 of the donors, 250 to 300 Gb of sequence data and 90 million to 120 million unique TCR beta sequences from some 170 million T cells were reported. All discovery cohort repertoires had been generated using a single sequencing platform. Roughly 300 gigabases of sequencing data and roughly 80 million unique TCR sequences made up an early release that covered 640 HLA-typed donors. Typing coverage differed by locus: A, B, C, DRB1 and DQB1 were typed in about 620-640 donors, DQA1 in 522, DPA1 in around 610, and DPB1 in 450 to 480. A later genetic analysis took genome-wide SNP genotypes for about three fifths of the 666 donors and used that subset as a discovery cohort. Because of strong linkage in the cohort, 4 to 6 DR-DQ haplotypes were treated as single units for association and clustering. An earlier analysis of some 500 of the donors used high-throughput TCR beta sequencing to judge whether each TCR beta V gene segment behaved as functional or pseudogenic. Of the 398 genotyped donors, 65% to 90% fell in the genetic ancestry cluster associated with self-reported Caucasian donors. In addition to the first cohort of hundreds of subjects, a separate validation cohort of approximately 120 different subjects was used. Alongside the repertoire data, information on donor age, sex, ethnicity and CMV serostatus was compiled. Both class I and class II loci were covered by HLA typing, at four-digit resolution. The aim of the study was to test whether cataloging public T cell receptors could identify signatures of past pathogen exposure. Using immunosequencing, the study profiled T cell repertoires from 500 to 800 subjects and related those repertoires to cytomegalovirus serostatus. To predict cytomegalovirus infection status, the study brought together high-throughput TCR immunosequencing, statistical association of individual TCRs with disease status, and machine learning. Across approximately 400 genotyped donors of the cohort, an average of approximately 200,000 unique TCR beta nucleotide sequences per donor were sequenced, and roughly a sixth of those sequences were non-productive. To study patterns of TCR occurrence, a later analysis re-analyzed previously published TCR beta repertoires from hundreds of donors and added high-resolution HLA genotyping. The later analysis used no new phenotypic data to find candidate immune exposures, relying instead on TCR beta sequences and their occurrence across donors. The investigation overall reported the following: Approximately 16 rarely observed V segments, including chromosome 9 orphons, were excluded from the earlier analysis of several hundred of the donors because counts were too low. A group of highly shared sequence variants was considered likely to be a technical artifact of the sequencing pipeline. In a later analysis, the rate of TCR association differed among HLA loci, with DRB1 alleles having the most associated TCRs and HLA-C alleles having the fewest. Strong co-occurrence of HLA alleles, especially DR and DQ, made assigning TCR associations to individual alleles difficult. Linkage disequilibrium might explain the correlated functional status among segregating V segments, but an unknown experimental factor could not be excluded. A later genetic analysis reported fewer N-insertions in productive TCRs among donors in an Asian-associated ancestry cluster than the roughly 670-donor mean. An association between a missense DCLRE1C variant and V-gene and J-gene trimming of TCR beta chains was found in a later genetic analysis and replicated in an independent cohort. While some public TCRs were present in many individuals, most TCR sequences turned up only very rarely across donors. The presence/absence analyses assumed that sequencing depth was roughly uniform across donors, and that assumption may not be true. In vitro tests confirmed that a few of the cytomegalovirus-associated TCR beta chains recognize cytomegalovirus antigens. In a later analysis, HLA-associated TCR beta chains were found to be more clonally expanded and to have lower generation probabilities than equally common non-associated chains. A further reported finding was that TCR beta sequences accurately predicted the HLA-A and HLA-B alleles for most subjects in the first cohort. The only immune exposure information available for the cohort was CMV serostatus. The classifier was reported to diagnose cytomegalovirus status with high specificity and sensitivity in both the original and validation cohorts. According to a later analysis, most CMV-associated TCR beta chains appeared to be HLA-restricted, and the HLA associations seemed to be driven largely by CMV exposure. The study gave a list of roughly 150 TCR beta chains associated with cytomegalovirus. In an earlier analysis of 587 of the donors, most TCR beta V segments appeared in productive rearrangements about 90% or about 30% of the time, broadly matching IMGT annotations. It was suggested by the authors that the approach could potentially be generalized to other disease states and immunological phenotypes. In a later analysis, several top co-occurrence clusters were reported to appear linked to parvovirus B19, influenza, CMV and Epstein-Barr virus. Some IMGT-functional V segments, including TRBV6-2 and TRBV6-3, could not be told apart with the 87-base-pair reads, so those segments were excluded. A later analysis associated 16,951 TCR beta sequences with specific HLA alleles at a false discovery rate of 0.05. In this cohort, only TCR beta chains were sequenced, and detectable features were limited by the absence of alpha or paired-chain data. Because HLA typing was unavailable for some donors at each locus, only the typed subset was used in association tests.

The cohort was made up of 500 to 800 healthy bone marrow donors. At the time of sampling, all cohort members were nominally healthy, though unrecorded immune exposures were likely present. The donor was CMV seronegative and was included in the group of approximately 350 seronegative cohort members. Every donor gave a peripheral blood sample, and the peripheral blood mononuclear cells from that sample were used for TCR beta sequencing. Genomic DNA extraction from the blood cell samples was performed with the Qiagen DNeasy Blood Extraction Kit. The germline V gene provides CDR1 SGHDT and CDR2 YYEEEE. V lost 0 bases and J lost 3 bases; the stretch between them is 13 bases long. The CDR3 has 16 amino acids, counting the end cysteine and phenylalanine. Just the 48-base CDR3 DNA is kept, in frame starting at base 1.

The chain employs TRBV5-6 and TRBJ2-1; tentative D gene TRBD2, with 5 bases matching. This clonotype was obtained from a man aged 30 to 45 in good health and CMV-seronegative. Material: PBMCs. The CDR3 region: CASSLGVGGLYNEQFF. The DNA is as follows: TGTGCCAGCAGCTTGGGCGTCGGCGGGCTCTACAATGAGCAGTTCTTC.